The 8 T cell receptor beta chains below were found in one sample sequenced in a study of cytomegalovirus exposure and HLA in healthy donors. Both 60 Vbeta primers and 13 Jbeta primers went into the PCR. Profiled with immunoSEQ multiplex PCR; TCRdb holds only in-frame clones, not every one. The sample comprises about 140,000 clones, 60% to 80% of which are singletons, and 1.5% to 2% rests with the top ten. Material for sequencing was PBMCs. The receptors derive from a woman aged 25 to 39 in good health and CMV-seronegative.

The genes are TRBV5-5 and TRBJ1-2, with a tentative D call TRBD1 (6 bases). CDR1 and CDR2 from the germline V gene are SGHKS and YYEKEE (reference sequence). CDR3 length equals 14 residues. Trimming pared 4 bases from V and 2 bases from J, leaving 12 bases between. CDR3 coding DNA: TGTGCCAGCAGCCCAATACAGGGCAACTATGGCTACACCTTC. It is translated as CASSPIQGNYGYTF.

The rearrangement links TRBV11-2 to TRBJ2-5; 10 bases are shared with TRBD2. V was pared by 4 bases and J by 5 bases, with 13 bases of the junction left unmatched. Germline V gene lookup returns CDR1 SGHAT and CDR2 FQNNGV. The CDR3 spans 17 residues. The CDR3: CASSSAGASGSWETQYF. The CDR3 coding sequence is TGTGCCAGCAGCTCCGCGGGAGCTAGCGGGAGTTGGGAGACCCAGTACTTC.

In its sample, this clone was seen once. The chain links TRBV9 to TRBJ2-3; TRBD2 agrees at 12 bases. Germline-derived CDR1 and CDR2 are SGDLS and YYNGEE. This CDR3 has 17 residues. The V gene end was trimmed by 4 bases and the J gene end by 4 bases; junction bases not matched to a gene: 10. The CDR3 DNA follows: TGTGCCAGCAGCCCCCGCCGACTAGCGGGGGATGCAGATACGCAGTATTTT. Its translation: CASSPRRLAGDADTQYF.

The V and J genes are TRBV6-1 and TRBJ2-1, with D tentatively TRBD1 (6 bases). The V and J ends lost 6 bases and 5 bases respectively, with 17 bases between them. Germline assignment: CDR1 MNHNS and CDR2 SASEGT. CDR3 length: 15 residues. The DNA of the CDR3 is TGTGCCAGCAGATTTACGGGTGGGGGCCACAATGAGCAGTTCTTC. Translation gives CASRFTGGGHNEQFF.

V is TRBV29-1 and J is TRBJ2-7; D possibly corresponds to TRBD1 (6 bases). Germline values: CDR1 SQVTM, CDR2 ANQGSEA. This CDR3 is 14 amino acids long. V lost 6 bases and J lost 4, with 19 bases in between. DNA for the CDR3: TGCAGCGTCGCCCGTACAGGGATCATATACGAGCAGTACTTC. It encodes CSVARTGIIYEQYF.

This chain joins TRBV4-2 and TRBJ2-3; D is unclear. V was clipped by 5 bases and J by 3 bases, with 6 bases between them. Germline-derived CDR1 and CDR2 are LGHNA and YNFKEQ. The CDR3 is 12 residues long. The CDR3 sequence: CASSASTDTQYF. CDR3 DNA: TGTGCCAGCAGCGCGTCTACAGATACGCAGTATTTT.

The V call is TRBV28, the J call TRBJ2-7, with D maybe TRBD2 (7 bases). Trimming removed 2 bases at V and 4 bases at J, with 18 bases between. The CDR3 loop spans 16 amino acids. Germline V gene lookup returns CDR1 MDHEN and CDR2 SYDVKM. The CDR3 DNA reads as TGTGCCAGCAGTTTAATCGGGGGGCAGTGGGATTACGAGCAGTACTTC. This gives the protein CASSLIGGQWDYEQYF.

The rearrangement joins TRBV11-3 to TRBJ1-1; D is ambiguous. The ends were cut back, 5 bases at V and 1 base at J, with 17 bases in the middle. The CDR3 runs to 16 residues. Germline V gene lookup returns CDR1 SGHNT and CDR2 YENEEA. CDR3 sequence (DNA): TGTGCCAGCAGCGGGAGTGGAGAGGGAGCGAACACTGAAGCTTTCTTT. This gives the protein CASSGSGEGANTEAFF.